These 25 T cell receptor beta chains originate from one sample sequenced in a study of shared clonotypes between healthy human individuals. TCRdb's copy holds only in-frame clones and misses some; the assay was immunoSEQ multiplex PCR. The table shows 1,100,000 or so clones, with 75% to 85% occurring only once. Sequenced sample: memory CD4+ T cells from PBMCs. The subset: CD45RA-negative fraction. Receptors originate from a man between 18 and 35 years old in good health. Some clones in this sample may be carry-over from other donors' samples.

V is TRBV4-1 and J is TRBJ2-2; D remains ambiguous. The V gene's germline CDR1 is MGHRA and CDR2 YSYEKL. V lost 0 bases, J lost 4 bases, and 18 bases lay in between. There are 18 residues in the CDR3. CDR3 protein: CASSQDFLDGVITGELFF. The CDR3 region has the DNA TGCGCCAGCAGCCAAGATTTTCTAGACGGCGTCATCACCGGGGAGCTGTTTTTT.

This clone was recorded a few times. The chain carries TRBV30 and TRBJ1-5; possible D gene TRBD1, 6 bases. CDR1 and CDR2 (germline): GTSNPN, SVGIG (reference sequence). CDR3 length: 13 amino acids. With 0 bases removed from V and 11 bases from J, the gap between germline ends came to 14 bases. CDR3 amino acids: CAWSVLPGDAQHF. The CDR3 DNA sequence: TGTGCCTGGAGTGTACTTCCAGGGGACGCCCAGCATTTT.

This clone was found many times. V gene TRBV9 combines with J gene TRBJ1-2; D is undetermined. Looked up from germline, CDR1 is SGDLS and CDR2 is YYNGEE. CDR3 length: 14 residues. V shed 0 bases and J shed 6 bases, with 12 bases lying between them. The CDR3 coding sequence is TGTGCCAGCAGCGTAGGGGTAGGGTCCGATGGCTACACCTTC. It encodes CASSVGVGSDGYTF.

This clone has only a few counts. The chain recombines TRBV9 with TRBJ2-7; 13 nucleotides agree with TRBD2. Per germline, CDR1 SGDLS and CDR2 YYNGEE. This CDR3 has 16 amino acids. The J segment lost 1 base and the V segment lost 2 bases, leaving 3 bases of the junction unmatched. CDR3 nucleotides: TGTGCCAGCAGCGTGGGGACTAGCGGGGCTTCCTACGAGCAGTACTTC. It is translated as CASSVGTSGASYEQYF.

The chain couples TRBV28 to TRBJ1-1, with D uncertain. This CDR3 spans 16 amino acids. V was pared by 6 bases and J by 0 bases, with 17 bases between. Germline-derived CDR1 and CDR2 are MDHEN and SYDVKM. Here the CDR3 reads CASSLLPKPMNTEAFF. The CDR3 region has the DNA TGTGCCAGCAGCCTATTACCGAAGCCTATGAACACTGAAGCTTTCTTT.

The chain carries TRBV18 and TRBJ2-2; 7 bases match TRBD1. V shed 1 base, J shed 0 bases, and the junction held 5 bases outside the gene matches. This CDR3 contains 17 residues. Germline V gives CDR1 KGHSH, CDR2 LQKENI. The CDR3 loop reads CASSPREGGPNTGELFF. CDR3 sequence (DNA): TGTGCCAGCTCACCACGTGAAGGGGGCCCGAACACCGGGGAGCTGTTTTTT.

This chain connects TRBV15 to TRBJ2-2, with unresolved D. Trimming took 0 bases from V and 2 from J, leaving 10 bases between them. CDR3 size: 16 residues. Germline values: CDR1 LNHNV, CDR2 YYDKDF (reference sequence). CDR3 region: CATSREVRANTGELFF. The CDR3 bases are TGTGCCACCAGCAGAGAGGTTAGGGCCAACACCGGGGAGCTGTTTTTT.

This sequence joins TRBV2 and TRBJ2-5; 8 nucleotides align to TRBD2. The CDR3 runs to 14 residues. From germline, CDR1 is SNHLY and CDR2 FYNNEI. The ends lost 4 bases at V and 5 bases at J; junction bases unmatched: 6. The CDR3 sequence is CASSGPGGDETQYF. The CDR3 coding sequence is TGTGCCAGCAGTGGGCCGGGAGGGGACGAGACCCAGTACTTC. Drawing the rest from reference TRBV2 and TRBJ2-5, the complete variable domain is EPEVTQTPSHQVTQMGQEVILRCVPISNHLYFYWYRQILGQKVEFLVSFYNNEISEKSEIFDDQFSVERPDGSNFTLKIRSTKLEDSAMYFCASSGPGGDETQYFGPGTRLLVL.

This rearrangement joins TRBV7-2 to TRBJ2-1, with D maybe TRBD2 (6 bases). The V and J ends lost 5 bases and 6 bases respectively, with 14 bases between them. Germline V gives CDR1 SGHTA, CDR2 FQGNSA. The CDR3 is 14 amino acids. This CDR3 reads CASSTSRHSNEQFF. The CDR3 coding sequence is TGTGCCAGCAGCACTAGCAGGCACTCCAATGAGCAGTTCTTC.

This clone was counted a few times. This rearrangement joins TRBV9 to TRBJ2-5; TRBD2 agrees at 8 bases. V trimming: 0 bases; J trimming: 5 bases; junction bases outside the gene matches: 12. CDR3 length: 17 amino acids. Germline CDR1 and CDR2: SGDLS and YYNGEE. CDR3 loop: CASSVGGYGRAGETQYF. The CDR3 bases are TGTGCCAGCAGCGTAGGAGGATACGGGAGGGCCGGGGAGACCCAGTACTTC.

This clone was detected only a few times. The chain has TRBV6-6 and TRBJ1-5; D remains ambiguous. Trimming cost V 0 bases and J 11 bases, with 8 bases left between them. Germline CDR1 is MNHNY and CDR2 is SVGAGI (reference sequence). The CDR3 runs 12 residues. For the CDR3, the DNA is TGTGCCAGCAGTTACTCGACCGATGCCCAGCATTTT. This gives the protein CASSYSTDAQHF.

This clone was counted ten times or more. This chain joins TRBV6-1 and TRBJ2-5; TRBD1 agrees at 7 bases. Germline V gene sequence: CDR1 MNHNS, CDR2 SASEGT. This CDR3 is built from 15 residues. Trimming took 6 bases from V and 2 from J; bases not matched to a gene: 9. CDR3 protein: CASSHRGPLQETQYF. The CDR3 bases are TGTGCCAGCAGCCACAGGGGCCCTCTACAAGAGACCCAGTACTTC.

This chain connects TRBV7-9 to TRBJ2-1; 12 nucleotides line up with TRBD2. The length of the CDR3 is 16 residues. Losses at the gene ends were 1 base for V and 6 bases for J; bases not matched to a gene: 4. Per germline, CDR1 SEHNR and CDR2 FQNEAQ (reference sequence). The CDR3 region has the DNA TGTGCCAGCAGCTTAGGACTAGCGGGAGTAGGCAATGAGCAGTTCTTC. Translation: CASSLGLAGVGNEQFF.

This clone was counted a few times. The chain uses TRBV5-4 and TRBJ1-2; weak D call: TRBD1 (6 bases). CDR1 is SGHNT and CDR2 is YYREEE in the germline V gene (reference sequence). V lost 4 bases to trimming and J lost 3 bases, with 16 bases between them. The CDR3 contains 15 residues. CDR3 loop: CASSPNPGGYYGYTF. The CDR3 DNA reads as TGTGCCAGCAGCCCTAACCCTGGGGGCTACTATGGCTACACCTTC.

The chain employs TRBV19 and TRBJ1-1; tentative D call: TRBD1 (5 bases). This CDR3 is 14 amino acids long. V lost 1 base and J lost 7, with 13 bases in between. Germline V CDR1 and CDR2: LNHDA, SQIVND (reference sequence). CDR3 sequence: CASSIAGREDEAFF. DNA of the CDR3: TGTGCCAGTAGTATAGCTGGCAGGGAGGATGAAGCTTTCTTT.

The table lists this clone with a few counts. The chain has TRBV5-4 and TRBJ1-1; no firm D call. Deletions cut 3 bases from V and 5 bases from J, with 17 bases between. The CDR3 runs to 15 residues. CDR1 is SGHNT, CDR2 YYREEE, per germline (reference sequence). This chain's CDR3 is CASSSQASGETEAFF. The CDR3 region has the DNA TGTGCCAGCAGCTCTCAGGCCAGTGGGGAGACTGAAGCTTTCTTT.

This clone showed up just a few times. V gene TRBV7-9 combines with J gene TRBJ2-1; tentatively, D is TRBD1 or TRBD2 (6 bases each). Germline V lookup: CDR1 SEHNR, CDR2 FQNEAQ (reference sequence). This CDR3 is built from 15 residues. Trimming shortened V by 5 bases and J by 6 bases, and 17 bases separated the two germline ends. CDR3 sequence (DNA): TGTGCCAGCAGCCCCCGAGGGGGGATCCTCAATGAGCAGTTCTTC. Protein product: CASSPRGGILNEQFF.

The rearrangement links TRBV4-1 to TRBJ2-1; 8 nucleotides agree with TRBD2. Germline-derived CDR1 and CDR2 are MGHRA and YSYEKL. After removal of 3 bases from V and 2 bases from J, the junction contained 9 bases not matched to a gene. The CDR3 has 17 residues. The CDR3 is CASSQRLLAAPYNEQFF. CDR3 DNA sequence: TGCGCCAGCAGCCAGCGACTACTAGCGGCTCCCTACAATGAGCAGTTCTTC.

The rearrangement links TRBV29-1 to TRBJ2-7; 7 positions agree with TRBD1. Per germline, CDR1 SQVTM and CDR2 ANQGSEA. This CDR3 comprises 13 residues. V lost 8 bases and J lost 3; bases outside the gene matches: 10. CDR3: CSPPRDRDYEQYF. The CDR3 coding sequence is TGCAGCCCACCCCGGGACAGAGACTACGAGCAGTACTTC.

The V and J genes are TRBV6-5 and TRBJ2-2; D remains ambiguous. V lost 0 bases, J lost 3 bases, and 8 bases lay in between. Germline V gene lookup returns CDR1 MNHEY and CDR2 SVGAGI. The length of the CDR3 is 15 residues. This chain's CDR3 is CASSYSRLDTGELFF. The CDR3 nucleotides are TGTGCCAGCAGTTACTCGAGATTGGACACCGGGGAGCTGTTTTTT.

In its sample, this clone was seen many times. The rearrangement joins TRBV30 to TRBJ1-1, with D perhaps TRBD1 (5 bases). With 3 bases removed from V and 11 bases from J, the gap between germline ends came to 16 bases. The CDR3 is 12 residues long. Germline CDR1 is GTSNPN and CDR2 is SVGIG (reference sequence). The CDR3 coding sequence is TGTGCCTGGAGAATGGCAGGGAGTAGGGCTTTCTTT. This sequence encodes CAWRMAGSRAFF.

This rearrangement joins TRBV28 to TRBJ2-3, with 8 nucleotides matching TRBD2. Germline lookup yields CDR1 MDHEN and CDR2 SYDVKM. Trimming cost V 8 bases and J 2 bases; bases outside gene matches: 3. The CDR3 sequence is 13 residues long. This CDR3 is CASLLAATDTQYF. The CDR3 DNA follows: TGTGCCAGCCTACTAGCGGCCACAGATACGCAGTATTTT.

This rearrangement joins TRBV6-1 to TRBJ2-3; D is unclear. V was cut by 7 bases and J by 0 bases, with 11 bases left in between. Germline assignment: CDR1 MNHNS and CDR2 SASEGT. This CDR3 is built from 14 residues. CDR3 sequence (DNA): TGTGCCAGCACGGCCGCTGGAAGCACAGATACGCAGTATTTT. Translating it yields CASTAAGSTDTQYF.

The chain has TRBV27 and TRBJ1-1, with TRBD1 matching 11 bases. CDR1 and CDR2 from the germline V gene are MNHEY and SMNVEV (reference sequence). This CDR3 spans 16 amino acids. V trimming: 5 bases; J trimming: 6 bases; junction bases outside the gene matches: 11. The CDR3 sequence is CASSPQDRGQLAEAFF. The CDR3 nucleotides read TGTGCCAGCAGTCCACAGGACAGGGGGCAGTTAGCTGAAGCTTTCTTT.

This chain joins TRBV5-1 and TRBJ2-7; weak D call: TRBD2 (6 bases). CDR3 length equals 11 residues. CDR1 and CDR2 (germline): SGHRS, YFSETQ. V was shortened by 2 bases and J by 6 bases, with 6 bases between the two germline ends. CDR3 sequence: CASSFGGEQYF. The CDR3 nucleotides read TGCGCCAGCAGCTTCGGGGGCGAGCAGTACTTC.